The 5 T cell receptor beta chains presented below share a single source sample, sequenced in a study of neurological immune-mediated disorders (dated by TCRdb to the late 2010s). The receptor library was made with 5' RACE. TCRdb lists the instrument as Illumina HiSeq 2500. In TCRdb, the public reads were trimmed at Q25 with fastp and aligned with MiXCR, with productive beta chains retained. Each record represents a unique CDR3 protein, reported with the most common genes and DNA among its rows. This sample comprises 20,000 or so distinct CDR3 sequences, 2% to 3% of them detected only once. 5.5% of the sample belongs to the ten largest clones. Sequenced input: PBMCs. These receptor sequences come from a woman aged 18-29 years with multiple sclerosis.

The table lists this clonotype with many counts. The chain employs TRBV9 and TRBJ2-1; 10 positions match TRBD2. Germline V gene lookup returns CDR1 SGDLS and CDR2 YYNGEE. The length of the CDR3 is 15 residues. The J segment lost 8 bases and the V segment lost 0 bases, leaving 5 bases of the junction unmatched. DNA of the CDR3: TGTGCCAGCAGCGTAGCCCTAGCGGGAGTAGATGAGCAGTTCTTC. Protein product: CASSVALAGVDEQFF. Using reference TRBV9 and TRBJ2-1 for the parts outside the CDR3, the full variable domain is DSGVTQTPKHLITATGQRVTLRCSPRSGDLSVYWYQQSLDQGLQFLIQYYNGEERAKGNILERFSAQQFPDLHSELNLSSLELGDSALYFCASSVALAGVDEQFFGPGTRLTVL.

This clonotype came up many times. The V gene is TRBV29-1, the J gene TRBJ2-2, with TRBD2 matching 11 bases. The CDR3 is 12 amino acids. Trimming at V came to 8 bases and at J to 8 bases, leaving 4 bases not matched to a gene. Germline assignment: CDR1 SQVTM and CDR2 ANQGSEA. CDR3 sequence: CSSGTSGGELFF. CDR3 sequence (DNA): TGCAGCTCCGGGACTAGCGGTGGGGAGCTGTTTTTT.

This clonotype was counted only a few times. The rearrangement joins TRBV5-1 to TRBJ1-1; D ambiguous. V lost 2 bases, J lost 1 base, and 12 bases lay in between. Germline V lookup: CDR1 SGHRS, CDR2 YFSETQ. CDR3 length: 15 residues. Here the CDR3 DNA reads TGCGCCAGCAGCTTATCGGGCCGGGAGAACACTGAAGCTTTCTTT. Protein sequence: CASSLSGRENTEAFF.

Ten or more counts support this clonotype. The J gene is TRBJ2-3, the V gene TRBV7-9, with D perhaps matching TRBD1 (5 bases). The CDR3 is 18 residues long. Germline CDR1 is SEHNR and CDR2 is FQNEAQ (reference sequence). Trimming removed 5 bases from V and 2 bases from J, with 23 bases in between. The CDR3 spells CASSPPPDQGHTTDTQYF. The CDR3 DNA sequence: TGTGCCAGCAGCCCACCGCCCGATCAAGGACACACCACAGATACGCAGTATTTT.

By sample fraction, this clonotype is medium-sized (0.01 to 0.1%). The J gene is TRBJ2-1, the V gene TRBV20-1; 7 bases line up with TRBD1. The germline V gene has CDR1 DFQATT and CDR2 SNEGSKA (reference sequence). CDR3 length: 17 residues. The trim removed 0 bases at V and 4 bases at J, leaving 12 bases unmatched. Here the CDR3 reads CSAREALPGQSYNEQFF. The CDR3 DNA is TGCAGTGCTAGAGAAGCATTACCGGGACAGTCGTACAATGAGCAGTTCTTC.